The 29 T cell receptor beta chains below all came from one sample that was sequenced in a study of blood T cell repertoires in COVID-19 (TCRdb year 2020). Library prep was done by the immunoSEQ multiplex PCR assay. In its TCRdb copy, this immuneACCESS table keeps in-frame sequences only and misses some clones. Where compared with another copy, unresolved V genes explain less than half of these, and the others have no known cause. Recorded for this sample are 180,000 or so clones; 80% to 90% of them occurred a single time. 7.5% to 9.5% of the sample rests with the top ten. Input material: peripheral blood. The receptors come from a man aged 40-55 years who had recovered from COVID-19.

This rearrangement joins TRBV7-9 to TRBJ1-1; D might be TRBD1 (5 bases). Deletions cut 5 bases from V and 1 base from J, with 8 bases between. The length of the CDR3 is 13 residues. In germline, CDR1 is SEHNR, CDR2 FQNEAQ (reference sequence). The CDR3: CASSRTQNTEAFF. The CDR3 bases are TGTGCCAGCAGCCGGACACAGAACACTGAAGCTTTCTTT.

This clone occurred once. The chain recombines TRBV7-2 with TRBJ2-3; unclear D gene. Trimming left V 1 base short and J 2 bases short, with 7 bases between. The CDR3 consists of 14 residues. The germline gives CDR1 SGHTA, CDR2 FQGNSA. CDR3: CASSLERHTDTQYF. The CDR3 DNA reads TGTGCCAGCAGCTTAGAAAGACACACAGATACGCAGTATTTT. Full variable domain (outside the CDR3, taken from reference TRBV7-2 and TRBJ2-3): GAGVSQSPSNKVTEKGKDVELRCDPISGHTALYWYRQSLGQGLEFLIYFQGNSAPDKSGLPSDRFSAERTGGSVSTLTIQRTQQEDSAVYLCASSLERHTDTQYFGPGTRLTVL.

The rearrangement joins TRBV13 to TRBJ2-2; TRBD2 matches 9 bases. Trimming removed 8 bases from V and 7 bases from J; junction bases left unmatched: 8. Germline assignment: CDR1 PRHDT and CDR2 FYEKMQ (reference sequence). The CDR3 has 14 residues. CDR3 bases: TGTGCCAGCCAGGCGGGAGGGCCTGGCGGGGAGCTGTTTTTT. Residues: CASQAGGPGGELFF.

V usage is TRBV3-1 (or the pseudogene TRBV3-2) and J usage is TRBJ2-7, with TRBD1 matching over 9 bases. The CDR3 has 16 amino acids. J was trimmed by 4 bases and V by 4 bases; bases with no gene match: 11. The germline CDR1 and CDR2 sequences are LGHDT and YNNKEL (reference sequence). In DNA form, the CDR3 reads TGTGCCAGCAGCCCCTGGCGCTCGACAGGGGGGTACGAGCAGTACTTC. This sequence encodes CASSPWRSTGGYEQYF.

The J gene is TRBJ1-2, the V gene TRBV28, with D possibly TRBD1 on 6 matching bases. Deletions cut 5 bases from V and 3 bases from J, with 22 bases between. Germline-derived CDR1 and CDR2 are MDHEN and SYDVKM. The CDR3 sequence is 17 residues long. The CDR3 bases are TGTGCCAGCAGTCGAGCAGGGGCGAACACCCTTGACTATGGCTACACCTTC. It yields the protein CASSRAGANTLDYGYTF.

The chain joins TRBV6-2 or TRBV6-3 to TRBJ2-3; D is uncertain. V gave up 5 bases and J gave up 0 bases, with 9 bases separating them. CDR3 length equals 14 residues. CDR1 is MNHEY, CDR2 SVGEGT, per germline. Here the CDR3 DNA reads TGTGCCAGCAGTAGAGGTCAGAGCACAGATACGCAGTATTTT. This translates into CASSRGQSTDTQYF.

The chain is built from TRBV3-1 (or the pseudogene TRBV3-2) and TRBJ1-3; tentative D call: TRBD1 (5 bases). Per germline, CDR1 LGHDT and CDR2 YNNKEL (reference sequence). CDR3 length: 16 amino acids. The V end was cut by 0 bases, the J end by 0 bases, with 9 bases between. Here the CDR3 DNA reads TGTGCCAGCAGCCAAGATCCGCAGGGCTCTGGAAACACCATATATTTT. Its translation is CASSQDPQGSGNTIYF.

V gene TRBV27 combines with J gene TRBJ2-7; 10 bases agree with TRBD1. This CDR3 is 15 amino acids long. J lost 5 bases, V lost 5 bases, and 9 bases had no gene match. The germline CDR1 and CDR2 sequences are MNHEY and SMNVEV (reference sequence). CDR3 loop: CASSRPGTGDHEQYF. The CDR3 DNA sequence: TGTGCCAGCAGTAGACCCGGGACAGGGGACCACGAGCAGTACTTC.

This clone was recorded only once. J is TRBJ2-3 and V is TRBV2; 9 bases line up with TRBD2. The CDR3 length is 13 residues. V dropped 8 bases and J dropped 4; count of bases not matched to a gene: 4. Germline V gene data show CDR1 as SNHLY and CDR2 as FYNNEI. CDR3 protein: CASAGGMADTQYF. DNA for the CDR3: TGTGCCAGCGCGGGGGGGATGGCAGATACGCAGTATTTT.

This chain joins TRBV5-1 and TRBJ2-2; TRBD2 is a possible D gene (5 bases). Germline CDR1 reads SGHRS; CDR2 reads YFSETQ. Trimming cost V 0 bases and J 1 base, with 7 bases left between them. CDR3 length: 15 amino acids. CDR3 sequence: CASSLVGGNTGELFF. CDR3 nucleotide sequence: TGCGCCAGCAGCTTGGTTGGAGGGAACACCGGGGAGCTGTTTTTT.

In DNA, the CDR3 is TGCAGCGCCAATCCGGTGACAGGGGATGAAGAGACCCAGTACTTC. It encodes CSANPVTGDEETQYF. This chain uses TRBV29-1 with TRBJ2-5; 8 bases align to TRBD1. The germline V gene has CDR1 SQVTM and CDR2 ANQGSEA. V trimming: 7 bases; J trimming: 3 bases; junction bases outside the gene matches: 13. The CDR3 loop spans 15 amino acids.

V gene TRBV20-1 combines with J gene TRBJ2-7; TRBD2 aligns across 8 bases. Germline CDR1 DFQATT, CDR2 SNEGSKA (reference sequence). The CDR3 loop spans 11 amino acids. The junction had 1 base not matched to a gene; V was cut back by 2 bases and J by 7 bases. The CDR3 region is CSARSGGEQYF. The CDR3, as DNA: TGCAGTGCTAGATCGGGAGGGGAGCAGTACTTC.

This sequence joins TRBV10-3 and TRBJ1-2; 10 bases fit TRBD1. The V and J ends lost 10 bases and 2 bases, in that order; junction bases with no gene match: 7. The CDR3 covers 14 residues. The V gene's germline CDR1 is ENHRY and CDR2 SYGVKD. The CDR3 reads CASKGTGENYGYTF. CDR3 DNA: TGTGCCAGCAAAGGGACAGGGGAGAACTATGGCTACACCTTC.

The chain combines TRBV2 with TRBJ1-6; no definite D call. The CDR3 is 16 residues long. V lost 10 bases, J lost 1 base, and 17 bases lay in between. The germline V gene encodes CDR1 SNHLY and CDR2 FYNNEI. CDR3 loop: CATKDQVISYNSPLHF. The CDR3 bases are TGTGCCACCAAAGACCAGGTGATTTCCTATAATTCACCCCTCCACTTT.

The chain links TRBV30 to TRBJ2-1; possibly TRBD1 for D (5 bases). The ends were cut back, 3 bases at V and 4 bases at J, with 7 bases in the middle. CDR3 length: 12 amino acids. CDR1 GTSNPN and CDR2 SVGIG come from the germline V gene (reference sequence). Here the CDR3 reads CAWSAGYNEQFF. The CDR3 DNA is TGTGCCTGGAGCGCAGGGTACAATGAGCAGTTCTTC. The full variable domain, in which reference TRBV30 and TRBJ2-1 provide the parts outside the CDR3, is SQTIHQWPATLVQPVGSPLSLECTVEGTSNPNLYWYRQAAGRGLQLLFYSVGIGQISSEVPQNLSASRPQDRQFILSSKKLLLSDSGFYLCAWSAGYNEQFFGPGTRLTVL.

The rearrangement uses TRBV4-1 and TRBJ2-7; D might be TRBD1 (5 bases). Germline CDR1 is MGHRA and CDR2 is YSYEKL. The V and J ends lost 1 base and 0 bases respectively, with 10 bases between them. The CDR3 has 15 amino acids. CDR3 in amino acids: CASSQAVGVSYEQYF. CDR3 in DNA: TGCGCCAGCAGCCAAGCTGTAGGGGTCTCCTACGAGCAGTACTTC.

This rearrangement joins TRBV7-6 to TRBJ1-5; TRBD1 might be the D (6 bases). CDR1 SGHVS and CDR2 FNYEAQ come from the germline V gene. V was pared by 1 base and J by 4 bases, with 8 bases between. The CDR3 runs to 14 residues. CDR3 nucleotide sequence: TGTGCCAGCAGCTTAGATCAGGGGAATCAGCCCCAGCATTTT. Translated: CASSLDQGNQPQHF.

This chain joins TRBV6-5 and TRBJ2-1; no reliable D call. CDR3 length equals 15 residues. The germline V gene encodes CDR1 MNHEY and CDR2 SVGAGI. Trimming pared 2 bases from V and 0 bases from J, leaving 8 bases between. Written as DNA, the CDR3 is TGTGCCAGCAGTTACGAGTACAGCTCCTACAATGAGCAGTTCTTC. It is translated as CASSYEYSSYNEQFF.

The chain joins TRBV30 to TRBJ1-4, with a possible D match to TRBD1 (5 bases). The CDR3 extends over 14 amino acids. With 7 bases removed from V and 3 bases from J, the gap between germline ends came to 15 bases. Per germline, CDR1 GTSNPN and CDR2 SVGIG (reference sequence). Here the CDR3 reads CASGDGAANEKLFF. CDR3 nucleotide sequence: TGTGCCTCGGGCGATGGGGCGGCTAATGAAAAACTGTTTTTT.

V and J are TRBV4-1 and TRBJ2-7; TRBD2 is a possible D gene (5 bases). The V gene lost 4 bases and the J gene lost 0 bases, with 13 bases spanning the gap. This CDR3 spans 15 amino acids. CDR1 and CDR2 from the germline V gene are MGHRA and YSYEKL. This CDR3 is CASSREGYSSYEQYF. As DNA, the CDR3 is TGCGCCAGCAGCCGCGAGGGTTATAGCTCCTACGAGCAGTACTTC.

The rearrangement links TRBV6-6 to TRBJ2-7, with TRBD2 matching 11 bases. This CDR3 comprises 16 residues. J gave up 2 bases and V 4 bases, and 7 bases lay outside the gene matches. In germline, CDR1 is MNHNY, CDR2 SVGAGI (reference sequence). The CDR3 here is CASSSYTSGGTYEQYF. DNA of the CDR3: TGTGCCAGCAGTTCCTATACTAGCGGGGGAACCTACGAGCAGTACTTC.

The chain carries TRBV18 and TRBJ2-3; 10 bases line up with TRBD2. V gave up 6 bases and J gave up 4 bases; unmatched junction bases: 13. Germline CDR1 is KGHSH and CDR2 is LQKENI. This CDR3 has 17 residues. DNA for the CDR3: TGTGCCAGCTCCCCCTGGAGAGCGGGGGGGCCATCAGATACGCAGTATTTT. Its translation: CASSPWRAGGPSDTQYF.

This chain links TRBV6-5 with TRBJ2-7, with 7 bases matching TRBD1. In germline, CDR1 is MNHEY, CDR2 SVGAGI. Trimming removed 7 bases from V and 1 base from J; junction bases left unmatched: 4. The CDR3 spans 13 residues. The CDR3 DNA reads TGTGCCAGCAACAGGGACAGATCCTACGAGCAGTACTTC. Translation gives CASNRDRSYEQYF.

V and J are TRBV3-1 (or the pseudogene TRBV3-2) and TRBJ2-7, with 11 bases that match TRBD1. V shed 3 bases, J shed 5 bases, and the junction held 6 bases outside the gene matches. The V gene's germline CDR1 is LGHDT and CDR2 YNNKEL (reference sequence). The CDR3 spans 15 residues. CDR3 in DNA: TGTGCCAGCAGCCATCGGGACAGGGGGACCAACGAGCAGTACTTC. Translation gives CASSHRDRGTNEQYF.

The rearrangement uses TRBV6-2 or TRBV6-3 and TRBJ1-6; perhaps TRBD1 as D (6 bases). The germline V and J ends were trimmed by 5 bases and 7 bases, with 15 bases remaining between them. The CDR3 spans 15 residues. CDR1 is MNHEY and CDR2 is SVGEGT in the germline V gene. CDR3 amino acids: CASSQSRGGNSPLHF. The DNA for the CDR3 is TGTGCCAGCAGTCAATCCAGGGGCGGCAATTCACCCCTCCACTTT.

The rearrangement joins TRBV2 to TRBJ2-5, with TRBD2 matching over 11 bases. After removal of 0 bases from V and 4 bases from J, the junction contained 7 bases not matched to a gene. CDR1 SNHLY and CDR2 FYNNEI come from the germline V gene. The CDR3 is 17 amino acids. Here the CDR3 DNA reads TGTGCCAGCAGTGAAGCGACACTAGCGGGAGTTTCAGAGACCCAGTACTTC. This codes for CASSEATLAGVSETQYF.

J is TRBJ1-4 and V is TRBV19; D is perhaps TRBD1 (5 bases). This CDR3 has 14 residues. In germline, CDR1 is LNHDA, CDR2 SQIVND (reference sequence). The V gene lost 4 bases and the J gene lost 8 bases, with 14 bases spanning the gap. CDR3 loop: CASSRRGVGEKLFF. Written as DNA, the CDR3 is TGTGCCAGTAGTAGGAGGGGCGTGGGAGAAAAACTGTTTTTT.

This chain joins TRBV4-1 and TRBJ2-5, with 14 nucleotides matching TRBD2. The CDR3 length is 20 residues. CDR1 and CDR2 (germline): MGHRA, YSYEKL. V lost 2 bases, J lost 1 base, and 12 bases stayed unmatched. The CDR3 protein is CASSQPRLGLAGGPQETQYF. The CDR3 DNA sequence: TGCGCCAGCAGCCAACCAAGATTAGGACTAGCGGGAGGCCCCCAAGAGACCCAGTACTTC.

The chain recombines TRBV10-3 with TRBJ1-2, with 7 bases fitting TRBD1. Germline-derived CDR1 and CDR2 are ENHRY and SYGVKD. The V and J ends lost 9 bases and 6 bases, in that order; junction bases with no gene match: 7. The CDR3 is made up of 12 amino acids. The CDR3 here is CAITQGLDGYTF. The CDR3 region has the DNA TGTGCCATAACACAGGGGCTGGATGGCTACACCTTC.